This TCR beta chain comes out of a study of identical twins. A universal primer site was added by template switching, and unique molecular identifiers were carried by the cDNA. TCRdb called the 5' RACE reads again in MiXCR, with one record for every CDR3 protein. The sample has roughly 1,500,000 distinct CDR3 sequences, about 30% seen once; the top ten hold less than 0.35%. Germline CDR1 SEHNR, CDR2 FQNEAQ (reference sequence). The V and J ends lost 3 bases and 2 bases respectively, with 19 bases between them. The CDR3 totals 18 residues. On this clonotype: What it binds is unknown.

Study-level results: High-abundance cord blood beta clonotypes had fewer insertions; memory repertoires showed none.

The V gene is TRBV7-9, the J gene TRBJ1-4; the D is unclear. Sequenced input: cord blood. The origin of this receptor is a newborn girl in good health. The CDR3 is CASSFSTPSGKTNEKLFF. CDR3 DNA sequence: TGTGCCAGCAGCTTTTCGACCCCGTCCGGGAAGACTAATGAAAAACTGTTTTTT.